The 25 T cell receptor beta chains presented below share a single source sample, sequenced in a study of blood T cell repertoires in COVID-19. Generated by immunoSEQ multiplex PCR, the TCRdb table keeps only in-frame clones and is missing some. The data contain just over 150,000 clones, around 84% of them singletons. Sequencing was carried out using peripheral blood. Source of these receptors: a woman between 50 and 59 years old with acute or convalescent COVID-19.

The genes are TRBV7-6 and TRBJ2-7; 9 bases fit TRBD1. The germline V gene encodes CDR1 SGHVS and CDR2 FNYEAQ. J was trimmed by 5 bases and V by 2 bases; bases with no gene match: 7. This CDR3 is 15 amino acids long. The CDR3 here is CASSLFGTGFDEQYF. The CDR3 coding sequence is TGTGCCAGCAGCTTATTTGGGACAGGGTTCGACGAGCAGTACTTC.

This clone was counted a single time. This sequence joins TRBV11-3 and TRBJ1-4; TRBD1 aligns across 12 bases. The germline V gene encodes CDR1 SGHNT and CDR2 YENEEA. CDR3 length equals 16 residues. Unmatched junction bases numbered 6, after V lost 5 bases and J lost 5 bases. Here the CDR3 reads CASSPGTGGLNEKLFF. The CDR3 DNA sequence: TGTGCCAGCAGCCCCGGGACAGGGGGCTTAAATGAAAAACTGTTTTTT.

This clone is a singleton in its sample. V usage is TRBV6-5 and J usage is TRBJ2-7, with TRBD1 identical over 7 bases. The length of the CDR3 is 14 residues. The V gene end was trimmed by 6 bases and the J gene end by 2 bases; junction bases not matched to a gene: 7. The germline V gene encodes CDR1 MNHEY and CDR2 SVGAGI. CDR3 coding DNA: TGTGCCAGCAGCGGACAGGATCCTACCTACGAGCAGTACTTC. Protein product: CASSGQDPTYEQYF.

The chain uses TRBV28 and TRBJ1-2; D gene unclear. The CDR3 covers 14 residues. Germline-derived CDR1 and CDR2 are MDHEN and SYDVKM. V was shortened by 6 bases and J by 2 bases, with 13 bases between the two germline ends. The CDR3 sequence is CASRPPGSNYGYTF. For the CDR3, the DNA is TGTGCCAGCAGACCCCCGGGGTCCAACTATGGCTACACCTTC.

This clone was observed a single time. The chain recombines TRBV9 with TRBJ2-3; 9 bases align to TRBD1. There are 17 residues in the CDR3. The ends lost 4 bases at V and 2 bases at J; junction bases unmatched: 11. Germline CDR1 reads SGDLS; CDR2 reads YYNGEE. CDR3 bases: TGTGCCAGCAGCATGACCGGGACAGGGCGTGTCACAGATACGCAGTATTTT. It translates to CASSMTGTGRVTDTQYF.

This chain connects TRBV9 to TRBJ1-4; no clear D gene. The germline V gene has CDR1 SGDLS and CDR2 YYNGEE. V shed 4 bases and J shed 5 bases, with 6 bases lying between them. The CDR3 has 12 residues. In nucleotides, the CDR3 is TGTGCCAGCAGCTCCCAGAATGAAAAACTGTTTTTT. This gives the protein CASSSQNEKLFF.

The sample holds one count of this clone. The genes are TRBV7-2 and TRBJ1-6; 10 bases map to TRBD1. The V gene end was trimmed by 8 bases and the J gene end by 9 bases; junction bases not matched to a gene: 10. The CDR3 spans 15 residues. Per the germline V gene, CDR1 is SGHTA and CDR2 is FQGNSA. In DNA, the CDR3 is TGTGCCAGCCAAAGAGGGACAGGGGCTGGTTCACCCCTCCACTTT. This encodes CASQRGTGAGSPLHF.

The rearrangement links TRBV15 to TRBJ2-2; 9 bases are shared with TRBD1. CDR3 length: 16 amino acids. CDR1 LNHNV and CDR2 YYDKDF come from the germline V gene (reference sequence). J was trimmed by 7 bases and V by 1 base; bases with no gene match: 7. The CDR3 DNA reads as TGTGCCACCAGCAGAGCCTCCGGGACAGGGCTCGGGGAGCTGTTTTTT. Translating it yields CATSRASGTGLGELFF.

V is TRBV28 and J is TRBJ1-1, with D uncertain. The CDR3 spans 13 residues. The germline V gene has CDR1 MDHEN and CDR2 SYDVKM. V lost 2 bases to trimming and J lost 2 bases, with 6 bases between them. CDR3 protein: CASSLTDNTEAFF. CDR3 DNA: TGTGCCAGCAGTTTAACAGATAACACTGAAGCTTTCTTT. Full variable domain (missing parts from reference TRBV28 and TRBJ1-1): DVKVTQSSRYLVKRTGEKVFLECVQDMDHENMFWYRQDPGLGLRLIYFSYDVKMKEKGDIPEGYSVSREKKERFSLILESASTNQTSMYLCASSLTDNTEAFFGQGTRLTVV.

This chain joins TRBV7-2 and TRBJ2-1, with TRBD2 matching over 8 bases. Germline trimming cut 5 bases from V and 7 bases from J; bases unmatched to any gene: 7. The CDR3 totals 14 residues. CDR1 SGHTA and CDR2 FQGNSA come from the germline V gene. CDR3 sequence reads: CASSPQTSANEQFF. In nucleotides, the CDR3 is TGTGCCAGCAGCCCCCAGACTAGCGCGAATGAGCAGTTCTTC.

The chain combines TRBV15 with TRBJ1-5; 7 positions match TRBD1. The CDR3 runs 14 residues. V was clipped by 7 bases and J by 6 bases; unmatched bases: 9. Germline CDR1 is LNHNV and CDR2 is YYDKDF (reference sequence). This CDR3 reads CATTLDRVPQPQHF. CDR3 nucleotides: TGTGCCACCACCCTAGACAGGGTCCCTCAGCCCCAGCATTTT.

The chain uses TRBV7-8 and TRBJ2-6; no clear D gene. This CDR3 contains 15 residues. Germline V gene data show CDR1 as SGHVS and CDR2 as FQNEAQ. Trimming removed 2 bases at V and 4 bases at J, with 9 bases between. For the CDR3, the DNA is TGTGCCAGCAGCTTACGGGTTTTCGGGGCCAACGTCCTGACTTTC. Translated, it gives CASSLRVFGANVLTF. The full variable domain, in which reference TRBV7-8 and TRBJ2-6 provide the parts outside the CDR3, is GAGVSQSPRYKVAKRGQDVALRCDPISGHVSLFWYQQALGQGPEFLTYFQNEAQLDKSGLPSDRFFAERPEGSVSTLKIQRTQQEDSAVYLCASSLRVFGANVLTFGAGSRLTVL.

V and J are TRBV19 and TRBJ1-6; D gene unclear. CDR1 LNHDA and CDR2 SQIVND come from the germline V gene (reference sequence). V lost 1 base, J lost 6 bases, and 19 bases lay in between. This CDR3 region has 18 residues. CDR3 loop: CASSIVTPSEGGNSPLHF. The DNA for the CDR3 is TGTGCCAGTAGTATAGTCACCCCGAGCGAGGGAGGTAATTCACCCCTCCACTTT.

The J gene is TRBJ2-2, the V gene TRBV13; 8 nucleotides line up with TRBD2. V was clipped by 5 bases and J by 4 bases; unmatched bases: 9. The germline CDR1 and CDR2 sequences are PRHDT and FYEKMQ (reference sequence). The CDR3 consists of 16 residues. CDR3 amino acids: CASSPGLASGTGELFF. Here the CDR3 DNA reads TGTGCCAGCAGCCCTGGACTAGCTTCGGGCACCGGGGAGCTGTTTTTT.

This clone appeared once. The DNA for the CDR3 is TGTGCCAGCAGGGCCCGGGGCCAGCGGGAGTACAATGAGCAGTTCTTC. Protein: CASRARGQREYNEQFF. The rearrangement links TRBV5-8 to TRBJ2-1, with TRBD2 matching 8 bases. The CDR3 sequence is 16 residues long. CDR1 and CDR2 from the germline V gene are SGHTS and YDEGEE. V trimming: 5 bases; J trimming: 4 bases; junction bases outside the gene matches: 11.

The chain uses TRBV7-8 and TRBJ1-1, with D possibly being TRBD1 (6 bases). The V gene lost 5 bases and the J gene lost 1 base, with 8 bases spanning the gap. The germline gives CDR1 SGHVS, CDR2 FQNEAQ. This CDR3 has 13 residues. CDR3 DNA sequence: TGTGCCAGCAGCCCGGGACAGAACACTGAAGCTTTCTTT. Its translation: CASSPGQNTEAFF.

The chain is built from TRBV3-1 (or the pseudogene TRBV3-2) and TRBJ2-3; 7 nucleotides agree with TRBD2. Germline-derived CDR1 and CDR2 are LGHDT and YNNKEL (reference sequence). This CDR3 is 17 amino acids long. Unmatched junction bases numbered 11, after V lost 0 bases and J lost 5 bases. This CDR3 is CASSQDVAGVTRDTQYF. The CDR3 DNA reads TGTGCCAGCAGCCAAGATGTGGCGGGGGTTACCAGAGATACGCAGTATTTT.

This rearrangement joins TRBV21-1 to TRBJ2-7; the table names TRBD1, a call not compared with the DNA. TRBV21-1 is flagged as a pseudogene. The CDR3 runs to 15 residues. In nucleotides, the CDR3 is TGTGCCAGCCTCGGCGGACAGCCCTTCTCCTACGAGCAGTACTTC. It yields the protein CASLGGQPFSYEQYF.

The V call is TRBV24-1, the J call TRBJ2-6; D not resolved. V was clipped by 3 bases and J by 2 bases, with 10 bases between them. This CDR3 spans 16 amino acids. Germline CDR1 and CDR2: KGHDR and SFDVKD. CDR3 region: CATSDARTAGANVLTF. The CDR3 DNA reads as TGTGCCACCAGTGATGCTAGAACGGCTGGGGCCAACGTCCTGACTTTC.

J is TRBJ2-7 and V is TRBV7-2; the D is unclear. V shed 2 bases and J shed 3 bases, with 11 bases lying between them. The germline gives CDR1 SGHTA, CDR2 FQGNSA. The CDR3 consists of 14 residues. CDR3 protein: CASSLTPTHYEQYF. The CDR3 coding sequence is TGTGCCAGCAGCTTAACGCCTACCCACTACGAGCAGTACTTC. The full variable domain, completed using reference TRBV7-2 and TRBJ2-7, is GAGVSQSPSNKVTEKGKDVELRCDPISGHTALYWYRQSLGQGLEFLIYFQGNSAPDKSGLPSDRFSAERTGGSVSTLTIQRTQQEDSAVYLCASSLTPTHYEQYFGPGTRLTVT.

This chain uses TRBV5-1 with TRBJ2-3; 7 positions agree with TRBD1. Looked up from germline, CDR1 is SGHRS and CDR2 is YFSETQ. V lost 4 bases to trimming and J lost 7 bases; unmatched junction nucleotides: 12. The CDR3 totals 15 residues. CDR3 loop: CASSIGTAESNTQYF. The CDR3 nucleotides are TGCGCCAGCAGCATCGGGACAGCCGAGTCGAATACGCAGTATTTT.

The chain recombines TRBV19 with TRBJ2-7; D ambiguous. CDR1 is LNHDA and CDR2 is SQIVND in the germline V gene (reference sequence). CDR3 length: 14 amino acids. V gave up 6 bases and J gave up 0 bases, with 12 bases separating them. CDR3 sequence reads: CASRSSGSSYEQYF. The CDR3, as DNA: TGTGCCAGTAGATCGTCAGGAAGCTCCTACGAGCAGTACTTC.

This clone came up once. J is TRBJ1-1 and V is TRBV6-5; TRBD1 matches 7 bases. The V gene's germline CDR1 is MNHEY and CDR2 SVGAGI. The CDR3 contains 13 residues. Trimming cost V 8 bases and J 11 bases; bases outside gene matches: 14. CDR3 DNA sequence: TGTGCCAGCTACCCGCCTGAGACAGGGAGGGCTTTCTTT. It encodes CASYPPETGRAFF.

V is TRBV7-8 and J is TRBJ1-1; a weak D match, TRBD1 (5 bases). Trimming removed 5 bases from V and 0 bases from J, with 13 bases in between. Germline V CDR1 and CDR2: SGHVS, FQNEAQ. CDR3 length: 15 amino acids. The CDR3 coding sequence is TGTGCCAGCAGCAGCAGGACAACCATGAACACTGAAGCTTTCTTT. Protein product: CASSSRTTMNTEAFF.

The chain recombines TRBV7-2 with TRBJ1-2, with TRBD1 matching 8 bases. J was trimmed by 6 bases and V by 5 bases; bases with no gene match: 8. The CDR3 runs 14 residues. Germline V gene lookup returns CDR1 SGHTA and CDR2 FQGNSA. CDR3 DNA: TGTGCCAGCAGCACCGGACAGGGAGGGGATGGCTACACCTTC. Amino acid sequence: CASSTGQGGDGYTF.